This TCR beta chain was profiled in a study of early T cells in non-severe SARS-CoV-2 infection. This clonotype was detected many times. Individual cDNA molecules were tagged with unique molecular identifiers. TCRdb re-called the 5' RACE reads through MiXCR, storing one row per CDR3 protein. The data show 35,000 to 50,000 distinct CDR3 sequences, 4.5% to 7% seen once. V was pared by 0 bases and J by 2 bases, with 8 bases of the junction left unmatched. Germline lookup yields CDR1 DFQATT and CDR2 SNEGSKA (reference sequence). The CDR3 sequence is 16 residues long. The V call is TRBV20-1, the J call TRBJ2-3, with TRBD2 matching over 7 bases. The TCR originated in an adult who was a healthcare worker with PCR-confirmed SARS-CoV-2 infection or an uninfected control (not recorded which). The sample here was whole blood, taken at baseline. The CDR3 sequence: CSARDPQRGFTDTQYF. CDR3 in DNA: TGCAGTGCTAGAGATCCCCAGCGGGGATTCACAGATACGCAGTATTTT.